The entry below describes one T cell receptor (beta chain). Its specific antigen is unknown. The input lacks base qualities; no much larger clone sits a single base away. Each collaborating institution followed its own protocols to collect whole blood in K2EDTA tubes. For TCRbeta analysis, collaborators shipped samples as frozen whole blood, isolated PBMCs, or DNA extracted from either of those sample types. The data belong to a study of blood T cell repertoires in COVID-19 (dated by TCRdb to the early 2020s). In the study overall: Samples covering the acute and convalescent phases of COVID-19 were provided by collaborators in the United States, Italy and Spain. The prospective study material was composed of cDNA or gDNA derived from T cells, B-cell-depleted T cells, or PBMCs. The dataset comprised deeply sampled blood TCRbeta repertoires from subjects exposed to, actively infected with, or recovered from COVID-19. The repertoires were released in a freely available public database meant as a resource for research on the immune response to SARS-CoV-2. Samples were obtained from the ongoing ImmuneRACE study (first 160 participants) and from about 1,300 subjects provided by 6 global collaborators. Nearly every sample came with metadata listing a de-identified subject ID, COVID-19 status, age in years and sex. Where HLA class I and class II types were available, the types were taken from metadata supplied by the sample provider, not from assay-based typing. Points the paper makes about the study in general: The quantity of clinical and demographic metadata differed by source and by participant and was supplied without curation.

The immunoSEQ Assay, a bias-controlled multiplex PCR, was used to amplify TCRbeta CDR3 regions from genomic DNA. The paper's processing steps were these. The number of nucleated cells in each sample was estimated from the amplification of reference gene primers within the assay. To quantify the absolute abundance of each unique TCRbeta CDR3 rearrangement, sequence reads were collapsed and filtered. For each sample, productive Simpson clonality was calculated as the square root of Simpson's diversity index across productive rearrangements. TCRdb stores this immuneACCESS table with in-frame sequences only. Part of the clones is absent; in the studies checked, under half of the shortfall reflects unresolved V genes, and no reason is known for the rest. V, J and clone size are those of that table, while D and trimming were read from the DNA. The sample profile shows some 66,000 clones; about 90% of them were found once. Of the sample, 7.3% falls within the top ten clones.

The sample taken for sequencing was peripheral blood. The sequence derives from a human donor in a cohort sampled during active COVID-19.

The DNA sequence is TGTGCCAGCAGCCCGGACAGGGGAGGAACTGGAAACACCATATATTTT. Its protein reads: CASSPDRGGTGNTIYF. The rearranged segments are TRBV2 and TRBJ1-3; 9 bases in between match TRBD1. The CDR3 sequence holds 16 residues, the cysteine and phenylalanine included. Only the CDR3 part of the read is kept: 48 bases, read in frame from the first base. CDR1 and CDR2, per the germline V gene, are SNHLY and FYNNEI. Trimming leaves V shorter by 6 bases and J shorter by 2 bases, with the junction holding 8 bases beyond the gene matches. With the rest looked up from the reference TRBV2 and TRBJ1-3 genes rather than sequenced, the full variable domain is EPEVTQTPSHQVTQMGQEVILRCVPISNHLYFYWYRQILGQKVEFLVSFYNNEISEKSEIFDDQFSVERPDGSNFTLKIRSTKLEDSAMYFCASSPDRGGTGNTIYFGEGSWLTVV.